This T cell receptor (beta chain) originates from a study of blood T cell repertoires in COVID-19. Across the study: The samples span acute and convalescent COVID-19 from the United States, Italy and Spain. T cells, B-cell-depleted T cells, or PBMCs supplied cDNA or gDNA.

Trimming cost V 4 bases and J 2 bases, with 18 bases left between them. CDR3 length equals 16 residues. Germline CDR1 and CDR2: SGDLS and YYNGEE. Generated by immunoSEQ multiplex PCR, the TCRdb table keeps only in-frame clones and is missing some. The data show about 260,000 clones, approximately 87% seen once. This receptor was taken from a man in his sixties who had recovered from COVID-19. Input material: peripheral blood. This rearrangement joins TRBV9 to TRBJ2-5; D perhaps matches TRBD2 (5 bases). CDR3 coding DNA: TGTGCCAGCAGCTTCCGGGCAGGTGGAGGACAAGAGACCCAGTACTTC. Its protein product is CASSFRAGGGQETQYF. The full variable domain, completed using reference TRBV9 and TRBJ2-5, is DSGVTQTPKHLITATGQRVTLRCSPRSGDLSVYWYQQSLDQGLQFLIQYYNGEERAKGNILERFSAQQFPDLHSELNLSSLELGDSALYFCASSFRAGGGQETQYFGPGTRLLVL.